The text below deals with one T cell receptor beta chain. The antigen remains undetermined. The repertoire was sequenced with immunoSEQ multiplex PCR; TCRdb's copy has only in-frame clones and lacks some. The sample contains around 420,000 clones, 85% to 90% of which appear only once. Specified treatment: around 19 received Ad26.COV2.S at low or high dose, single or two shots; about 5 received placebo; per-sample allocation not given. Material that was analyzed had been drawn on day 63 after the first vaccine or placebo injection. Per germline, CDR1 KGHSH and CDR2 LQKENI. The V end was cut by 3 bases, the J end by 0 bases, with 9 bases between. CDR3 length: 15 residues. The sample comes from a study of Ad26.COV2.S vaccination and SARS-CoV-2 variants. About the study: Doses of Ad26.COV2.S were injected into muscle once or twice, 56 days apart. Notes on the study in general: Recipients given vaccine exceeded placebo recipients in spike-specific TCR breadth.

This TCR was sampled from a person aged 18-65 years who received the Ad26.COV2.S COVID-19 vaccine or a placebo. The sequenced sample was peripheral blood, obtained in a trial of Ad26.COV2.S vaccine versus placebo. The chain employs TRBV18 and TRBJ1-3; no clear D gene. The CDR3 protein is CASSPAALSGNTIYF. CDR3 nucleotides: TGTGCCAGCTCACCGGCGGCTCTCTCTGGAAACACCATATATTTT. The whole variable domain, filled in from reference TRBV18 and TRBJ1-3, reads NAGVMQNPRHLVRRRGQEARLRCSPMKGHSHVYWYRQLPEEGLKFMVYLQKENIIDESGMPKERFSAEFPKEGPSILRIQQVVRGDSAAYFCASSPAALSGNTIYFGEGSWLTVV.